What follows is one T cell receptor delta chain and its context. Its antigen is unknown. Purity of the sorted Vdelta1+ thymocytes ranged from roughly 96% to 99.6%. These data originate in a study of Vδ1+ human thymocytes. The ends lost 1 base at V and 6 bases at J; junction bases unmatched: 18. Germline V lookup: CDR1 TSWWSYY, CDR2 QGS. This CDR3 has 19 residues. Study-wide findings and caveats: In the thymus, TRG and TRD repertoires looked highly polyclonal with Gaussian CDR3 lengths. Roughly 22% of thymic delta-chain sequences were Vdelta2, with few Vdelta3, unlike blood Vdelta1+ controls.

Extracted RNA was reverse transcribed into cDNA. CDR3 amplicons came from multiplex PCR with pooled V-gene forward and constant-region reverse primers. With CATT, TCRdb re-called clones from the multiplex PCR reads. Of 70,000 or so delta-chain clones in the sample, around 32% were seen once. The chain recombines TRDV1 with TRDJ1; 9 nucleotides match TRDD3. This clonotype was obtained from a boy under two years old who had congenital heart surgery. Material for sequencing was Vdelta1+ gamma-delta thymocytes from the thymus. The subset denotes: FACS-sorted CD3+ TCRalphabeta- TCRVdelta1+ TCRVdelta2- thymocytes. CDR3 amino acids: CALGEPPYYHNWGSNKLIF. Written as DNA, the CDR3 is TGTGCTCTTGGGGAACCTCCCTACTACCACAACTGGGGGAGTAATAAACTCATCTTT.